This T cell receptor beta chain was sequenced in a study of Tregs in tolerant kidney transplant recipients. Germline trimming cut 5 bases from V and 3 bases from J; bases unmatched to any gene: 4. The CDR3 spans 14 residues. Germline V gene lookup returns CDR1 LNHDA and CDR2 SQIVND (reference sequence). Study outcomes and limitations: Some patients' samples used different primers over time, so nucleotide sequences weren't comparable. Biological reproducibility was not directly addressed, but technical replication error appeared minimal.

There are a few counts of this clone. No antigen is known for it. Some clones are missing from TCRdb's copy, which holds only in-frame ones; the method was immunoSEQ multiplex PCR. The sample yields 7,000 to 9,000 clones, approximately 35% seen once. FACS sorting followed a roughly six-day coculture of CFSE-labeled recipient PBMCs with irradiated graft donor PBMCs. The TCR comes from a human patient who received a combined kidney and bone marrow transplant. The sample in question was CD8+ T cells from blood cultured with allogeneic cells, obtained before the transplant. This chain uses TRBV19 with TRBJ2-7, with TRBD2 matching over 10 bases. CDR3 sequence reads: CASSLGLASYEQYF. The CDR3 bases are TGTGCCAGTAGTTTGGGACTAGCGAGCTACGAGCAGTACTTC. The whole variable domain, filled in from reference TRBV19 and TRBJ2-7, reads DGGITQSPKYLFRKEGQNVTLSCEQNLNHDAMYWYRQDPGQGLRLIYYSQIVNDFQKGDIAEGYSVSREKKESFPLTVTSAQKNPTAFYLCASSLGLASYEQYFGPGTRLTVT.